This TCR beta chain was sequenced in a study of lymphopenia after photon versus proton radiotherapy. Study observations and caveats: Proton therapy kept repertoires fairly stable, unlike photons, which gained effector/memory cells.

The germline V gene encodes CDR1 SGHTA and CDR2 FQGNSA. Trimming stripped 0 bases from V and 6 bases from J, with 17 bases between. CDR3 length equals 16 residues. A word on this clone: The target antigen is unknown.

The repertoire was sequenced with immunoSEQ multiplex PCR; TCRdb's copy has only in-frame clones and lacks some. The data contain about 70,000 clones, 92% of them seen just once; the ten biggest clones take up over 2%. The TCR was taken from a middle-aged woman with cholangiocarcinoma. The sample consisted of peripheral blood, taken from a patient treated with photon-based radiotherapy. The J gene is TRBJ1-2, the V gene TRBV7-2; TRBD1 might be the D (6 bases). The CDR3 DNA follows: TGTGCCAGCAGCTTAGCACTGGGGGGCACCCTTCATGGCTACACCTTC. It translates to CASSLALGGTLHGYTF.